A single sample gave rise to the 4 T cell receptor beta chains below, sequenced in a study of blood T cells in healthy people across ages. PCR was performed a second time for roughly 7 to 11 cycles using a sample-barcoded 5' primer and a J-beta primer mix. TCRdb itself ran the 5' RACE reads through MiXCR, one entry per CDR3 protein. The sample records approximately 780,000 distinct CDR3 sequences, about 26% being singletons. These data were also filed under a second study, of T cells of mothers and their children.

The sample taken for sequencing was blood. The receptors were gathered from a boy younger than 18 in good health.

The chain links TRBV6-6 to TRBJ1-5; D gene uncertain. This CDR3 is 13 amino acids long. V lost 7 bases to trimming and J lost 4 bases, with 11 bases between them. CDR1 is MNHNY and CDR2 is SVGAGI in the germline V gene (reference sequence). The CDR3 bases are TGTGCCAGCACTAACATTGGTAATCAGCCCCAGCATTTT. This codes for CASTNIGNQPQHF.

This clonotype was seen a few times. The chain is built from TRBV2 and TRBJ2-2, with TRBD2 matching over 7 bases. Trimming took 4 bases from V and 1 from J; bases not matched to a gene: 12. Germline V gives CDR1 SNHLY, CDR2 FYNNEI. The CDR3 runs 18 residues. The CDR3 spells CASSGNSGSRRNTGELFF. DNA of the CDR3: TGTGCCAGCAGTGGGAATAGCGGGTCTCGCCGGAACACCGGGGAGCTGTTTTTT.

This chain joins TRBV9 and TRBJ2-2; 9 positions match TRBD2. Germline V gene lookup returns CDR1 SGDLS and CDR2 YYNGEE. Trimming at V came to 1 base and at J to 6 bases, leaving 1 base not matched to a gene. The CDR3 has 14 residues. The CDR3 DNA follows: TGTGCCAGCAGCGTACTAGCGGGGTCCGGGGAGCTGTTTTTT. Its translation is CASSVLAGSGELFF.

CDR3 residues: CASSTLRGGLPYEQYF. CDR3 nucleotides: TGTGCCAGCAGCACCCTTCGAGGGGGTCTTCCCTACGAGCAGTACTTC. This chain links TRBV7-8 with TRBJ2-5, with D tentatively TRBD1 (6 bases). Judging by the DNA end, TRBJ2-7 fits better; the J call may be wrong. This CDR3 region has 16 residues. Germline V gives CDR1 SGHVS, CDR2 FQNEAQ.